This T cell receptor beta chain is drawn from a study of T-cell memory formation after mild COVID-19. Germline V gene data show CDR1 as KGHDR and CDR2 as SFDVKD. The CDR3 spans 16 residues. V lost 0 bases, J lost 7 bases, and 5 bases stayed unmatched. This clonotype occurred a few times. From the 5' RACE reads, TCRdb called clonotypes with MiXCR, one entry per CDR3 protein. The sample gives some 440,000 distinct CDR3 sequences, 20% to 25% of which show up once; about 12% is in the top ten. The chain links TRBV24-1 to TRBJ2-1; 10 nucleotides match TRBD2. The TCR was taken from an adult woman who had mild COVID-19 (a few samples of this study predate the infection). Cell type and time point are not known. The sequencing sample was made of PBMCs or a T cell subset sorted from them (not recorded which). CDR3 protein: CATSDLASGSVNEQFF. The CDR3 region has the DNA TGTGCCACCAGTGATTTGGCTAGCGGGAGTGTTAATGAGCAGTTCTTC.